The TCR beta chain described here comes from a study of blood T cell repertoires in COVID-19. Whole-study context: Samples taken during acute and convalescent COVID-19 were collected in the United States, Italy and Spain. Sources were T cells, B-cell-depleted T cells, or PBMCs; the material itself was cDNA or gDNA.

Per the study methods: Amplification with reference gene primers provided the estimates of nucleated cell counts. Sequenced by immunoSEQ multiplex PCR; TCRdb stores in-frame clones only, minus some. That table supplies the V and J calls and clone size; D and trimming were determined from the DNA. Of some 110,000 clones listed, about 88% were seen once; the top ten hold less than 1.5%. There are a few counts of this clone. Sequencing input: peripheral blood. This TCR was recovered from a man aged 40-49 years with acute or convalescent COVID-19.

The CDR3 DNA follows: TGTGCCAGCAGCCTCTTAGGGGCGAACACTGAAGCTTTCTTT. Its protein is CASSLLGANTEAFF. This rearrangement joins TRBV14 to TRBJ1-1, with D tentatively TRBD1 (5 bases). The V end was cut by 4 bases, the J end by 1 base, with 10 bases between. Germline V gene data show CDR1 as SGHDN and CDR2 as FVKESK. CDR3 length: 14 residues. The whole variable domain, filled in from reference TRBV14 and TRBJ1-1, reads EAGVTQFPSHSVIEKGQTVTLRCDPISGHDNLYWYRRVMGKEIKFLLHFVKESKQDESGMPNNRFLAERTGGTYSTLKVQPAELEDSGVYFCASSLLGANTEAFFGQGTRLTVV.